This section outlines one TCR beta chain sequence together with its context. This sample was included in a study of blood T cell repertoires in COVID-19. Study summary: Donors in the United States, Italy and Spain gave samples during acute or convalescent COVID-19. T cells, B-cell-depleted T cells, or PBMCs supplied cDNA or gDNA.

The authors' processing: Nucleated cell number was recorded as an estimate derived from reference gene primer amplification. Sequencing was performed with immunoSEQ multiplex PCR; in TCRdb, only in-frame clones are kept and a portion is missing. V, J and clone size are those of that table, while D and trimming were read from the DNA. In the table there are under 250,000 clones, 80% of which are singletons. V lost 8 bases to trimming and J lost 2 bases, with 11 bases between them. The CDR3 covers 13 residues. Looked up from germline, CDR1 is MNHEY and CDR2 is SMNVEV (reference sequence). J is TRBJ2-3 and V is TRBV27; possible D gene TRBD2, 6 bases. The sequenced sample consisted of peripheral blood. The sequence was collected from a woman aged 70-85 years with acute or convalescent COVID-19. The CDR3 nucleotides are TGTGCCAGCCGGAGGGAGCTCACAGATACGCAGTATTTT. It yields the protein CASRRELTDTQYF.